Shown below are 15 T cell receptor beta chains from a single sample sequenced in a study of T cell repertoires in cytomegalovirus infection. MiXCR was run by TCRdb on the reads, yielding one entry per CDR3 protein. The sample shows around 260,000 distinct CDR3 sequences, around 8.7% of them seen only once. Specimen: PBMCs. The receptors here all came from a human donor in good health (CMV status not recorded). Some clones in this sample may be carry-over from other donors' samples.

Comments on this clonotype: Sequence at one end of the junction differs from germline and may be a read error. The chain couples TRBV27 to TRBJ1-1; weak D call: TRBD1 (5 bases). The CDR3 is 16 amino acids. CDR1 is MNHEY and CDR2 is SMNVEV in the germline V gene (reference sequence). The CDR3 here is CASSPSPGRANAEAFF. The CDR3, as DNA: TGTGCCAGCAGTCCTTCTCCGGGCAGGGCGAACGCTGAAGCTTTCTTT.

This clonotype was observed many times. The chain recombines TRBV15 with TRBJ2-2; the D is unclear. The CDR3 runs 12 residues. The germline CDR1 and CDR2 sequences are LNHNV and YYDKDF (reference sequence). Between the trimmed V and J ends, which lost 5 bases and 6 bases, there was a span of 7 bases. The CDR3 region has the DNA TGTGCCACCAGCCTTCGACCCGGGGAGCTGTTTTTT. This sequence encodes CATSLRPGELFF. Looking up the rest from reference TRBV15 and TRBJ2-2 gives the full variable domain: DAMVIQNPRYQVTQFGKPVTLSCSQTLNHNVMYWYQQKSSQAPKLLFHYYDKDFNNEADTPDNFQSRRPNTSFCFLDIRSPGLGDTAMYLCATSLRPGELFFGEGSRLTVL.

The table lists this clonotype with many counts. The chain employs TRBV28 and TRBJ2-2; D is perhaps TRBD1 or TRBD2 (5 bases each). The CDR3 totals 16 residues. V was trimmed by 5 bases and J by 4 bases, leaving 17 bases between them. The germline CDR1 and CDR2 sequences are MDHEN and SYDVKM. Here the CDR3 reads CASSRSQEALTGELFF. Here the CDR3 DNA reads TGTGCCAGCAGTCGTTCACAGGAGGCCCTCACCGGGGAGCTGTTTTTT.

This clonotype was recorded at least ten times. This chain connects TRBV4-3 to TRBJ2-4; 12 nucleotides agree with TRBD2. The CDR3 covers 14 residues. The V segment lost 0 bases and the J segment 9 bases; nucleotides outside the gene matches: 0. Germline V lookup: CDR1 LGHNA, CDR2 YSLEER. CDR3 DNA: TGCGCCAGCAGCCAAGAACTAGCGGGAGGCATTCAGTACTTC. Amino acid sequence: CASSQELAGGIQYF.

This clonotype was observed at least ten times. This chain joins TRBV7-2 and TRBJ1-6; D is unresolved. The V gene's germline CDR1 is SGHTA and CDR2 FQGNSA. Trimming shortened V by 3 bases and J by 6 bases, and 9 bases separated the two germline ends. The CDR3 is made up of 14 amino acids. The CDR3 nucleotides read TGTGCCAGCAGCTTCATACAGTCTAATTCACCCCTCCACTTT. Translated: CASSFIQSNSPLHF.

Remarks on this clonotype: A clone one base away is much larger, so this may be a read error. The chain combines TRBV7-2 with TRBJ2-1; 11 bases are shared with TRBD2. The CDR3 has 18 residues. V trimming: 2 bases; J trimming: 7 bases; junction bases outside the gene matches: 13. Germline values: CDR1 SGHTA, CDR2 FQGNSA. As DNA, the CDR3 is TGTGCCAGCAGCTTAAATCGCGGGTCTAGCGGGGGGCCAAATGAGCAGTTCTTC. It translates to CASSLNRGSSGGPNEQFF.

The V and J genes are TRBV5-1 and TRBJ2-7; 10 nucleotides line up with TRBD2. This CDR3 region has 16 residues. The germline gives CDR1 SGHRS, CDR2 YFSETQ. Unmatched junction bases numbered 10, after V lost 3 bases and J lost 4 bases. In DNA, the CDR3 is TGCGCCAGCAGCTCGGGACTAGCGTGGACTGATTACGAGCAGTACTTC. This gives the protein CASSSGLAWTDYEQYF.

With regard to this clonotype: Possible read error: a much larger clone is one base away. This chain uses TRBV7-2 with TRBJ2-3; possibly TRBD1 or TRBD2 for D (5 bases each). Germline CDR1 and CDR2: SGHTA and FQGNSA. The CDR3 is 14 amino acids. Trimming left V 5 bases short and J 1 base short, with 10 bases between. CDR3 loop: CASSPWDRTDTQYF. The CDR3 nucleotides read TGTGCCAGCAGCCCCTGGGACCGCACAGATACGCAGTATTTT.

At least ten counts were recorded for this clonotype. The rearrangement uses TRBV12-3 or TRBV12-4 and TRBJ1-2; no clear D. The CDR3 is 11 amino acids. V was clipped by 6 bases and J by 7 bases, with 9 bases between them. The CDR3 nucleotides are TGTGCCAGCAGCCCAGGCTTTGGCTACACCTTC. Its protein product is CASSPGFGYTF.

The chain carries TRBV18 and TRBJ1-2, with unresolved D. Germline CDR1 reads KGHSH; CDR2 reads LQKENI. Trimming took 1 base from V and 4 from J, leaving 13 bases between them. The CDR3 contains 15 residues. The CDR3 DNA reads TGTGCCAGCTCACCACAATATCCTGAAACCTATGGCTACACCTTC. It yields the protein CASSPQYPETYGYTF.

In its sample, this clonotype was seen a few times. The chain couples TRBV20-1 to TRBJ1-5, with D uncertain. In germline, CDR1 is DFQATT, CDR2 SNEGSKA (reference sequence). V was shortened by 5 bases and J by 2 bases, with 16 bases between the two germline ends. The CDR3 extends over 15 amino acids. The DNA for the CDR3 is TGCAGTGCTCTTTCGACGGGGTTTGGCAATCAGCCCCAGCATTTT. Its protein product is CSALSTGFGNQPQHF.

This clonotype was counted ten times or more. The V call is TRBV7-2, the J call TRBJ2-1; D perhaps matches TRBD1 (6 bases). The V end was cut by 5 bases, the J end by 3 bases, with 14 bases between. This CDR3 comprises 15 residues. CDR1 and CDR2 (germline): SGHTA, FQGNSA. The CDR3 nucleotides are TGTGCCAGCAGCCCGCGGACAGCGAACTACAATGAGCAGTTCTTC. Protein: CASSPRTANYNEQFF.

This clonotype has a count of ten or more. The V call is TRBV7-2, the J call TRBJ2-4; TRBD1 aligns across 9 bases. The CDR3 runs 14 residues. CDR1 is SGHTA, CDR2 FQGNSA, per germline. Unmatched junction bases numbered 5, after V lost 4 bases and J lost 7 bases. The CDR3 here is CASSSRTGANIQYF. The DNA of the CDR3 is TGTGCCAGCAGCTCCCGGACAGGGGCGAACATTCAGTACTTC. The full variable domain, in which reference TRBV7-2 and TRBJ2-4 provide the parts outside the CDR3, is GAGVSQSPSNKVTEKGKDVELRCDPISGHTALYWYRQSLGQGLEFLIYFQGNSAPDKSGLPSDRFSAERTGGSVSTLTIQRTQQEDSAVYLCASSSRTGANIQYFGAGTRLSVL.

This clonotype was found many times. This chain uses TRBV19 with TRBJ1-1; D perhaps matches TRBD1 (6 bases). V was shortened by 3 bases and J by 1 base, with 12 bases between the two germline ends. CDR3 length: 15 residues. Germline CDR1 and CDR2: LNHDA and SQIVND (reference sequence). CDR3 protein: CASSIRQAGNTEAFF. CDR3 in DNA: TGTGCCAGTAGTATTCGACAGGCTGGGAACACTGAAGCTTTCTTT.

Here the CDR3 reads CASNTVAGSGNTIYF. CDR3 sequence (DNA): TGTGCCAGCAACACGGTGGCAGGGTCTGGAAACACCATATATTTT. V gene TRBV7-2 combines with J gene TRBJ1-3, with D maybe TRBD1 (5 bases). Looked up from germline, CDR1 is SGHTA and CDR2 is FQGNSA. V lost 7 bases and J lost 1, with 14 bases in between. This CDR3 is built from 15 residues.